This TCR beta chain was identified during a study of cytomegalovirus exposure and HLA in healthy donors. From germline, CDR1 is MDHEN and CDR2 SYDVKM. The CDR3 is made up of 14 amino acids. V lost 2 bases, J lost 2 bases, and 10 bases lay in between. Primers: 60 Vbeta forward and 13 Jbeta reverse. The assay was immunoSEQ multiplex PCR, and TCRdb's table has in-frame clones only and misses some. The sample records 120,000 or so clones, over 75% being singletons. The chain has TRBV28 and TRBJ2-7; a possible D gene is TRBD2 (5 bases). The source material was PBMCs. The sequence was collected from a human donor in good health. CDR3 sequence: CASSLMPGTYEQYF. DNA of the CDR3: TGTGCCAGCAGTTTAATGCCGGGGACCTACGAGCAGTACTTC.